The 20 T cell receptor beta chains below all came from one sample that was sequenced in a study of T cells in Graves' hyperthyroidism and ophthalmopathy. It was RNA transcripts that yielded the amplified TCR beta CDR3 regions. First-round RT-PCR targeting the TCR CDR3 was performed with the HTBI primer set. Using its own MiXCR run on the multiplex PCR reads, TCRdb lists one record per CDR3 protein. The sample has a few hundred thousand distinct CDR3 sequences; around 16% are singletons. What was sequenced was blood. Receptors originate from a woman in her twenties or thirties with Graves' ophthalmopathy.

DNA of the CDR3: TGTGCCAGCAGCGCCGGGACACCTAATTTAGGGACTGAAGCTTTCTTT. This encodes CASSAGTPNLGTEAFF. The chain employs TRBV9 and TRBJ1-1; tentative D call: TRBD1 (6 bases). This CDR3 region has 16 residues. V gave up 3 bases and J gave up 5 bases, with 20 bases separating them. Looked up from germline, CDR1 is SGDLS and CDR2 is YYNGEE.

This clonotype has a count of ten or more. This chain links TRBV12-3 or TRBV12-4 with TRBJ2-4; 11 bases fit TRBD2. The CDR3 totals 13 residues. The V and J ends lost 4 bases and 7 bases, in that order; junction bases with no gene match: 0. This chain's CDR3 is CASSSSGRNIQYF. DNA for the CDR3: TGTGCCAGCAGTTCTAGCGGGAGGAACATTCAGTACTTC.

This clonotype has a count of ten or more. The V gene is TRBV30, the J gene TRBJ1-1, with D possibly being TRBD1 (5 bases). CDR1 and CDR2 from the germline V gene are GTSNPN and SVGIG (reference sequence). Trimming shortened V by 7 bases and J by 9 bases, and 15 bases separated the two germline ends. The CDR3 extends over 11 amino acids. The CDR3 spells CASTETGKAFF. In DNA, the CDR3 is TGTGCCTCAACGGAAACAGGCAAAGCTTTCTTT. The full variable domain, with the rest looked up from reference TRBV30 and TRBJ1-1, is SQTIHQWPATLVQPVGSPLSLECTVEGTSNPNLYWYRQAAGRGLQLLFYSVGIGQISSEVPQNLSASRPQDRQFILSSKKLLLSDSGFYLCASTETGKAFFGQGTRLTVV.

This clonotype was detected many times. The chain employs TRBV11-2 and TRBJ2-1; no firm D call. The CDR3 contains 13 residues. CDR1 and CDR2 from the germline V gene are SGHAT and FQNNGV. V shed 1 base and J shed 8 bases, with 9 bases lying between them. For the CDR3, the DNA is TGTGCCAGCAGCTTAGGTCTGTTCGATGAGCAGTTCTTC. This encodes CASSLGLFDEQFF.

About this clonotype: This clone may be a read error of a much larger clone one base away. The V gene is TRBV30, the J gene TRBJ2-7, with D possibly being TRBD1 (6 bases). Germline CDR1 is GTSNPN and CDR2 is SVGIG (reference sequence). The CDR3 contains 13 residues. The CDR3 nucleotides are TGTGCCTGGAGTGCCCAAACAGGGAACGAGCGGTACTTC. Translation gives CAWSAQTGNERYF.

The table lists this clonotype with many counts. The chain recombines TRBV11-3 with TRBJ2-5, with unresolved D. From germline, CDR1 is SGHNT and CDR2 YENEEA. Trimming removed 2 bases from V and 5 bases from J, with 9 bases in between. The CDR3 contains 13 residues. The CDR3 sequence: CASSLSTLETQYF. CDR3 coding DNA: TGTGCCAGCAGCTTATCTACTTTGGAGACCCAGTACTTC.

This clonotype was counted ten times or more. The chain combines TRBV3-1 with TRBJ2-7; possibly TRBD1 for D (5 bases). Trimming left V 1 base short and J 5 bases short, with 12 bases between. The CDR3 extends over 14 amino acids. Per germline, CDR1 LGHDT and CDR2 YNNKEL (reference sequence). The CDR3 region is CASSQVVRDHEQYF. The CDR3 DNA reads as TGTGCCAGCAGCCAAGTGGTCAGGGATCACGAGCAGTACTTC.

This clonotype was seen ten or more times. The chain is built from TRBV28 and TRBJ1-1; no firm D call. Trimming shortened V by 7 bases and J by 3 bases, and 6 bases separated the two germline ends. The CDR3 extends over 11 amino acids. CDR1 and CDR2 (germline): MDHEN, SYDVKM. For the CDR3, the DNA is TGTGCCAGCAACGTGGACACTGAAGCTTTCTTT. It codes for CASNVDTEAFF.

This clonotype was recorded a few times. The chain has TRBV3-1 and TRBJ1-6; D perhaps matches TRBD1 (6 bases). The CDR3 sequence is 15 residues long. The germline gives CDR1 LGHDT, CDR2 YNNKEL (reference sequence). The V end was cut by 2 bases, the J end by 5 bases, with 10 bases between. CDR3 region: CASSQLDRNNSPLHF. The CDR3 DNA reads TGTGCCAGCAGCCAACTTGACAGGAATAATTCACCCCTCCACTTT. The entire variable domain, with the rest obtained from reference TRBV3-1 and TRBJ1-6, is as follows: DTAVSQTPKYLVTQMGNDKSIKCEQNLGHDTMYWYKQDSKKFLKIMFSYNNKELIINETVPNRFSPKSPDKAHLNLHINSLELGDSAVYFCASSQLDRNNSPLHFGNGTRLTVT.

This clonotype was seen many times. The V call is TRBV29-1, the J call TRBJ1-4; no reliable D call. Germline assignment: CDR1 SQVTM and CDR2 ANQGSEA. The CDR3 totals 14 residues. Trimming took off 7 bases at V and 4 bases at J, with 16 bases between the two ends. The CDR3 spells CSALGSGLNEKLFF. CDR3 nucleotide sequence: TGCAGCGCCCTAGGCAGCGGGCTTAATGAAAAACTGTTTTTT. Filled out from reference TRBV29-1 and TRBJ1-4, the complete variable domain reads SAVISQKPSRDICQRGTSLTIQCQVDSQVTMMFWYRQQPGQSLTLIATANQGSEATYESGFVIDKFPISRPNLTFSTLTVSNMSPEDSSIYLCSALGSGLNEKLFFGSGTQLSVL.

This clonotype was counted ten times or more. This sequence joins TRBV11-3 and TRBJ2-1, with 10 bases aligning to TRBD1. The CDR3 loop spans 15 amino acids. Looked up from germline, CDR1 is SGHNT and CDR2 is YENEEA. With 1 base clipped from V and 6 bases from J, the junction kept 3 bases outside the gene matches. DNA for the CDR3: TGTGCCAGCAGCTTAGGTGACAGGGGGCCCAATGAGCAGTTCTTC. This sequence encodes CASSLGDRGPNEQFF.

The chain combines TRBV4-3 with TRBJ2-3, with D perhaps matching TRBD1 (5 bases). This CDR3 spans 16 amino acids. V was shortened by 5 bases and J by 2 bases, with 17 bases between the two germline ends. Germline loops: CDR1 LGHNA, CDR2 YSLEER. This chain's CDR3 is CASSERVQGITDTQYF. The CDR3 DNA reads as TGCGCCAGCAGCGAAAGGGTCCAGGGAATCACAGATACGCAGTATTTT.

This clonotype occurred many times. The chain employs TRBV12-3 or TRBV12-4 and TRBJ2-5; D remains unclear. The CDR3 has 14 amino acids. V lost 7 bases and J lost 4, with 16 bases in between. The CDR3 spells CASNNKWFGETQYF. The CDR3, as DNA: TGTGCCAGCAATAATAAGTGGTTTGGAGAGACCCAGTACTTC.

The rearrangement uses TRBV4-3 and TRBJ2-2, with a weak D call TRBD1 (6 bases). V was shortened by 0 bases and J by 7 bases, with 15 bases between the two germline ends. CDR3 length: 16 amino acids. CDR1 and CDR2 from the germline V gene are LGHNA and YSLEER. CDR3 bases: TGCGCCAGCAGCCAAGAGCAGGGGTTACGGCACGGGGAGCTGTTTTTT. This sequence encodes CASSQEQGLRHGELFF.

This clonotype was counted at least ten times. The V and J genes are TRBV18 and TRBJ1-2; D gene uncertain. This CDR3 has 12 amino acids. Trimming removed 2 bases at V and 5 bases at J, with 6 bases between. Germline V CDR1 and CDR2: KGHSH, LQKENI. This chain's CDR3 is CASSPAGYGYTF. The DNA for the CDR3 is TGTGCCAGCTCACCAGCGGGATATGGCTACACCTTC.

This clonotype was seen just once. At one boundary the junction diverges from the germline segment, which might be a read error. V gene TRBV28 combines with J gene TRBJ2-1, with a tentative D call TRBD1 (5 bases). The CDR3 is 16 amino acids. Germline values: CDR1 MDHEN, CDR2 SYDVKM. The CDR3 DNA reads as TGTGCCACCAGTGATCCTAAGGGGTCCCGGTACAATGAGCAGTTCTTC. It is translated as CATSDPKGSRYNEQFF. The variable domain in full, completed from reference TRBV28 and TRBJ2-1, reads DVKVTQSSRYLVKRTGEKVFLECVQDMDHENMFWYRQDPGLGLRLIYFSYDVKMKEKGDIPEGYSVSREKKERFSLILESASTNQTSMYLCATSDPKGSRYNEQFFGPGTRLTVL.

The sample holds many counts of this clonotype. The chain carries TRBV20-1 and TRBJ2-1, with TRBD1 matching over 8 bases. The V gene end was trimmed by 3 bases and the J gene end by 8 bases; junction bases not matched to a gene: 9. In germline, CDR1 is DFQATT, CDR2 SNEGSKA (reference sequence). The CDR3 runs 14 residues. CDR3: CSARTFSGGYEQFF. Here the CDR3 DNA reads TGCAGTGCTAGGACCTTTTCAGGGGGCTATGAGCAGTTCTTC.

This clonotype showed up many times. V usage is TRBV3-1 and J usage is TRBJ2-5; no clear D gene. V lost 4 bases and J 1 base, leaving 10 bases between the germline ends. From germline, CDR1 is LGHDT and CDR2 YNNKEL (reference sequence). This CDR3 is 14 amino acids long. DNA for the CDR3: TGTGCCAGCAGCCCTGAGGAGCTCCAAGAGACCCAGTACTTC. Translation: CASSPEELQETQYF.

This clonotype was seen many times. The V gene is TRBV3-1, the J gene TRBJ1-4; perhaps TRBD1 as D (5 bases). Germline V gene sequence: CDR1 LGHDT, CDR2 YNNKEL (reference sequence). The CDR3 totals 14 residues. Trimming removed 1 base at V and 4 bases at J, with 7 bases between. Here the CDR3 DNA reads TGTGCCAGCAGCCAAGGGGGCGGTAATGAAAAACTGTTTTTT. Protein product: CASSQGGGNEKLFF.

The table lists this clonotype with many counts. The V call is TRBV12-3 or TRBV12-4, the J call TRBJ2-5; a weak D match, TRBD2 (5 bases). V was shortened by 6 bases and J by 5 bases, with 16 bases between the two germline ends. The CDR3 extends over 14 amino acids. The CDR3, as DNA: TGTGCCAGCAGCGAGCGGAGTAGGGAGGAGACCCAGTACTTC. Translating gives CASSERSREETQYF.